One and the same sample provided the 3 T cell receptor beta chains below, sequenced in a study of T cell repertoires in cytomegalovirus infection. Their antigens are not known. From the reads, TCRdb called clonotypes with MiXCR, one entry per CDR3 protein. Of 450,000 to 650,000 distinct CDR3 sequences in the sample, around two fifths are singletons; the top ten hold over 45%. The sequenced sample was cultured PBMCs, obtained from culture after CMV antigen stimulation. The receptors shown here come from a human donor in good health (CMV status not recorded). Some clones in this sample may be carry-over from other donors' samples.

This clonotype occurred a few times. The CDR3 sequence: CASSHGVLARFSYNEQFF. The CDR3 nucleotides read TGTGCCAGCAGCCACGGCGTACTAGCAAGGTTCTCCTACAATGAGCAGTTCTTC. The rearrangement links TRBV14 to TRBJ2-1, with D perhaps TRBD2 (6 bases). V lost 3 bases and J lost 0, with 18 bases in between. The CDR3 length is 18 residues. CDR1 is SGHDN, CDR2 FVKESK, per germline.

V gene TRBV7-9 combines with J gene TRBJ1-2; 10 nucleotides line up with TRBD1. There are 15 residues in the CDR3. CDR1 is SEHNR, CDR2 FQNEAQ, per germline (reference sequence). V shed 3 bases, J shed 5 bases, and the junction held 6 bases outside the gene matches. The DNA for the CDR3 is TGTGCCAGCAGCTTCCCCCCGGGACAGGGGTATGGCTACACCTTC. Protein: CASSFPPGQGYGYTF.

This clonotype has only a few counts. The chain recombines TRBV12-3 or TRBV12-4 with TRBJ1-1; D gene unclear. Between the trimmed V and J ends, which lost 3 bases and 7 bases, there was a span of 6 bases. The CDR3 consists of 11 residues. The CDR3, as DNA: TGTGCCAGCAGTTTTACAAATGAAGCTTTCTTT. Its protein is CASSFTNEAFF.